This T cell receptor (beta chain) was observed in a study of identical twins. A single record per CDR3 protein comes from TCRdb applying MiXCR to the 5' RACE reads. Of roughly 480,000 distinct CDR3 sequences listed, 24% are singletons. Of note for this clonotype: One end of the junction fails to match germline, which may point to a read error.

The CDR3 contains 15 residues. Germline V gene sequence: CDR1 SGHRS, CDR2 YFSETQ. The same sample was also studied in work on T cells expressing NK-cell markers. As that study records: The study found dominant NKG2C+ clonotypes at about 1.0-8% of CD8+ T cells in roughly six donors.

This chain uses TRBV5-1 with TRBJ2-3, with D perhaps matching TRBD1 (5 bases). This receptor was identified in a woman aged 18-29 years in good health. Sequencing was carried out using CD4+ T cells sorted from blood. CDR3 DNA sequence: TGCACCAGCAGCCACGACAGATCTCGCACAGATACGCAGTATTTT. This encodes CTSSHDRSRTDTQYF.